Each of the 28 T cell receptor beta chains below was sequenced from the same sample in a study of T-cell memory formation after mild COVID-19 (dated by TCRdb to about 2021). Libraries came from 5' RACE. The listed sequencing device is Illumina NovaSeq 6000. The public reads were run again by TCRdb, first through fastp at Q25 and then through MiXCR, and only productive beta chains were kept. When rows share a CDR3 protein, they turn into one entry using the most common DNA and genes. A total of 35,000 to 40,000 distinct CDR3 sequences appear in this sample, around 6.1% of them only once. Under 0.9% of the sample comes from the top ten. Input material: PBMCs or a T cell subset sorted from them (not recorded which). These receptors came from an adult who had mild COVID-19 (a few samples of this study predate the infection). The sample titles of this study are shuffled in the database, so cell type and time point are left out.

This clonotype was found many times. The V call is TRBV5-1, the J call TRBJ1-1; 7 nucleotides agree with TRBD1. The CDR3 consists of 16 residues. V lost 0 bases to trimming and J lost 4 bases; unmatched junction nucleotides: 9. Germline V gene data show CDR1 as SGHRS and CDR2 as YFSETQ. The CDR3 loop is CASSLGQGSWVTEAFF. In nucleotides, the CDR3 is TGCGCCAGCAGCTTGGGACAGGGTTCTTGGGTCACTGAAGCTTTCTTT.

This clonotype appeared many times. The rearrangement uses TRBV5-1 and TRBJ1-6, with D tentatively TRBD1 (6 bases). The CDR3 loop spans 13 amino acids. In germline, CDR1 is SGHRS, CDR2 YFSETQ. V shed 3 bases and J shed 9 bases, with 10 bases lying between them. Written as DNA, the CDR3 is TGCGCCAGCAGCTCGGACAGAGGTTCACCCCTCCACTTT. It specifies CASSSDRGSPLHF.

The chain has TRBV19 and TRBJ2-1; 8 positions match TRBD1. Germline trimming cut 0 bases from V and 8 bases from J; bases unmatched to any gene: 12. Germline V gene lookup returns CDR1 LNHDA and CDR2 SQIVND (reference sequence). This CDR3 is built from 17 residues. This chain's CDR3 is CASSIDPPGQVRDEQFF. CDR3 coding DNA: TGTGCCAGTAGTATAGATCCCCCGGGACAGGTACGGGATGAGCAGTTCTTC.

This clonotype showed up many times. V gene TRBV5-1 combines with J gene TRBJ2-3; D may correspond to TRBD1 or TRBD2 (6 bases each). Germline CDR1 SGHRS, CDR2 YFSETQ. The V gene lost 5 bases and the J gene lost 1 base, with 14 bases spanning the gap. The CDR3 covers 15 residues. This CDR3 reads CASRDGGWGTDTQYF. CDR3 DNA sequence: TGCGCCAGCAGGGACGGGGGCTGGGGCACAGATACGCAGTATTTT.

This clonotype was observed a handful of times. The chain is built from TRBV18 and TRBJ2-5; 7 nucleotides line up with TRBD1. Germline V CDR1 and CDR2: KGHSH, LQKENI. After removal of 3 bases from V and 2 bases from J, the junction contained 0 bases not matched to a gene. This CDR3 has 13 residues. DNA for the CDR3: TGTGCCAGCTCACCGGGACAGCAAGAGACCCAGTACTTC. Amino acid sequence: CASSPGQQETQYF. The complete variable domain, with remaining parts taken from reference TRBV18 and TRBJ2-5, reads NAGVMQNPRHLVRRRGQEARLRCSPMKGHSHVYWYRQLPEEGLKFMVYLQKENIIDESGMPKERFSAEFPKEGPSILRIQQVVRGDSAAYFCASSPGQQETQYFGPGTRLLVL.

In its sample, this clonotype was seen many times. The rearrangement links TRBV5-1 to TRBJ2-1; D is possibly TRBD2 (5 bases). V lost 0 bases, J lost 10 bases, and 14 bases lay in between. Germline V gene data show CDR1 as SGHRS and CDR2 as YFSETQ. The CDR3 is 14 residues long. CDR3 coding DNA: TGCGCCAGCAGCTTGGGAACGGGGTTGGAGGAGCAGTTCTTC. It yields the protein CASSLGTGLEEQFF. Full variable domain (outside the CDR3, taken from reference TRBV5-1 and TRBJ2-1): KAGVTQTPRYLIKTRGQQVTLSCSPISGHRSVSWYQQTPGQGLQFLFEYFSETQRNKGNFPGRFSGRQFSNSRSEMNVSTLELGDSALYLCASSLGTGLEEQFFGPGTRLTVL.

This clonotype has only a few counts. The CDR3: CASSLGLAGRHNEQFF. In DNA, the CDR3 is TGCGCCAGCAGCTTGGGGCTAGCGGGGCGCCACAATGAGCAGTTCTTC. The J gene is TRBJ2-1, the V gene TRBV5-1, with 9 nucleotides matching TRBD2. V trimming: 0 bases; J trimming: 5 bases; junction bases outside the gene matches: 6. In germline, CDR1 is SGHRS, CDR2 YFSETQ. The CDR3 length is 16 residues.

In its sample, this clonotype was seen many times. The chain couples TRBV12-3 or TRBV12-4 to TRBJ1-1, with D possibly being TRBD1 (5 bases). V lost 7 bases to trimming and J lost 0 bases, with 6 bases between them. The CDR3 sequence is 12 residues long. CDR3 residues: CASKDMNTEAFF. In nucleotides, the CDR3 is TGTGCCAGCAAGGACATGAACACTGAAGCTTTCTTT.

This clonotype was counted ten times or more. The rearrangement links TRBV7-8 to TRBJ2-7; D might be TRBD1 (6 bases). The germline gives CDR1 SGHVS, CDR2 FQNEAQ. Deletions cut 4 bases from V and 4 bases from J, with 11 bases between. The length of the CDR3 is 13 residues. This chain's CDR3 is CASSSTGFYEQYF. The CDR3 DNA reads TGTGCCAGCAGCTCTACAGGGTTTTACGAGCAGTACTTC.

The genes are TRBV5-4 and TRBJ1-2; TRBD1 is a possible D gene (6 bases). Germline V gene data show CDR1 as SGHNT and CDR2 as YYREEE (reference sequence). V lost 4 bases, J lost 4 bases, and 11 bases lay in between. This CDR3 is 13 amino acids long. The CDR3 protein is CASSQQGGYGYTF. The CDR3 DNA follows: TGTGCCAGCAGCCAACAGGGCGGCTATGGCTACACCTTC.

This clonotype has a count of ten or more. The chain combines TRBV5-1 with TRBJ2-1, with D unresolved. Germline V gene data show CDR1 as SGHRS and CDR2 as YFSETQ. Trimming took off 0 bases at V and 2 bases at J, with 9 bases between the two ends. The CDR3 totals 15 residues. The CDR3 sequence is CASSLETPTYNEQFF. The CDR3 bases are TGCGCCAGCAGCTTGGAGACTCCCACCTACAATGAGCAGTTCTTC.

The sample holds many counts of this clonotype. The gene calls are TRBV5-1 and TRBJ1-6; TRBD1 aligns across 9 bases. Germline CDR1 SGHRS, CDR2 YFSETQ. V trimming: 7 bases; J trimming: 10 bases; junction bases outside the gene matches: 12. The CDR3 totals 15 residues. The CDR3 region has the DNA TGCGCCAGCCGATTGGACAGGGGCCTTGGGTCACCCCTCCACTTT. Translated: CASRLDRGLGSPLHF.

There are many counts of this clonotype. The chain joins TRBV5-1 to TRBJ2-1, with 8 bases identical to TRBD1. Germline trimming cut 0 bases from V and 8 bases from J; bases unmatched to any gene: 4. The length of the CDR3 is 14 residues. CDR1 is SGHRS and CDR2 is YFSETQ in the germline V gene. DNA for the CDR3: TGCGCCAGCAGCTTGGTCAGGGGGCGGGATGAGCAGTTCTTC. It specifies CASSLVRGRDEQFF. The complete variable domain, with remaining parts taken from reference TRBV5-1 and TRBJ2-1, reads KAGVTQTPRYLIKTRGQQVTLSCSPISGHRSVSWYQQTPGQGLQFLFEYFSETQRNKGNFPGRFSGRQFSNSRSEMNVSTLELGDSALYLCASSLVRGRDEQFFGPGTRLTVL.

This clonotype appeared a few times. J is TRBJ2-1 and V is TRBV20-1, with 11 bases identical to TRBD2. J gave up 5 bases and V 5 bases, and 8 bases lay outside the gene matches. Germline V gives CDR1 DFQATT, CDR2 SNEGSKA (reference sequence). This CDR3 has 15 amino acids. DNA for the CDR3: TGCAGTGCTTTCCGACTAGCGGGGATCAACAATGAGCAGTTCTTC. Amino acids: CSAFRLAGINNEQFF.

J is TRBJ2-3 and V is TRBV7-9; the match to TRBD2 covers 16 bases. Germline V gene sequence: CDR1 SEHNR, CDR2 FQNEAQ (reference sequence). This CDR3 has 21 residues. With 5 bases clipped from V and 3 bases from J, the junction kept 17 bases outside the gene matches. The CDR3 region is CASSAAWAGTSGRAATDTQYF. The CDR3 nucleotides are TGTGCCAGCAGCGCAGCCTGGGCCGGGACTAGCGGGAGGGCAGCGACAGATACGCAGTATTTT.

There are many counts of this clonotype. The rearrangement links TRBV12-3 or TRBV12-4 to TRBJ2-7; TRBD2 might be the D (5 bases). The V end was cut by 6 bases, the J end by 8 bases, with 14 bases between. This CDR3 spans 12 amino acids. In DNA form, the CDR3 reads TGTGCCAGCAGCTCTAGCCGGCAGCAGCAGTACTTC. This encodes CASSSSRQQQYF.

This clonotype was found many times. The chain couples TRBV20-1 to TRBJ2-2; 9 bases line up with TRBD2. In germline, CDR1 is DFQATT, CDR2 SNEGSKA (reference sequence). The CDR3 consists of 14 residues. Trimming removed 4 bases from V and 1 base from J; junction bases left unmatched: 1. CDR3 sequence reads: CSAILAGNTGELFF. Here the CDR3 DNA reads TGCAGTGCTATACTAGCGGGGAACACCGGGGAGCTGTTTTTT.

This clonotype was recorded many times. The J gene is TRBJ2-4, the V gene TRBV24-1; 7 bases align to TRBD2. CDR1 is KGHDR and CDR2 is SFDVKD in the germline V gene. V was clipped by 7 bases and J by 6 bases; unmatched bases: 11. The CDR3 runs 15 residues. CDR3 sequence reads: CATSSAGDFSNIQYF. Written as DNA, the CDR3 is TGTGCCACCAGCTCCGCGGGGGACTTTTCAAACATTCAGTACTTC.

Only a few counts were recorded for this clonotype. The rearrangement uses TRBV12-3 or TRBV12-4 and TRBJ2-7, with D possibly being TRBD2 (6 bases). V lost 2 bases to trimming and J lost 2 bases, with 7 bases between them. This CDR3 contains 13 residues. Here the CDR3 reads CASSLSGAYEQYF. In DNA, the CDR3 is TGTGCCAGCAGTTTATCGGGGGCCTACGAGCAGTACTTC.

V gene TRBV27 combines with J gene TRBJ1-2; 8 bases align to TRBD1. CDR1 and CDR2 from the germline V gene are MNHEY and SMNVEV (reference sequence). The CDR3 has 13 amino acids. V lost 6 bases and J lost 8; bases outside the gene matches: 8. The DNA of the CDR3 is TGTGCCAGCAGCTCGGACAGGGCTGGGGGCTACACCTTC. The encoded protein is CASSSDRAGGYTF.

This rearrangement joins TRBV20-1 to TRBJ2-4; D is unresolved. Looked up from germline, CDR1 is DFQATT and CDR2 is SNEGSKA (reference sequence). V lost 5 bases and J 1 base, leaving 12 bases between the germline ends. The CDR3 has 14 residues. CDR3 coding DNA: TGCAGTGCTTCTGTATTACGGGCCAAAAACATTCAGTACTTC. It encodes CSASVLRAKNIQYF.

The sample holds a few counts of this clonotype. V is TRBV27 and J is TRBJ1-1; D remains unclear. Trimming left V 5 bases short and J 4 bases short, with 11 bases between. CDR3 length: 13 residues. CDR1 is MNHEY and CDR2 is SMNVEV in the germline V gene (reference sequence). The CDR3 sequence is CASSAGRSTEAFF. CDR3 bases: TGTGCCAGCAGTGCTGGCCGGAGCACTGAAGCTTTCTTT.

This clonotype was picked up many times. The gene calls are TRBV4-2 and TRBJ1-5; a possible D gene is TRBD1 (6 bases). V shed 0 bases and J shed 4 bases, with 13 bases lying between them. The CDR3 has 16 amino acids. Germline assignment: CDR1 LGHNA and CDR2 YNFKEQ. Here the CDR3 DNA reads TGTGCCAGCAGCCAAGATCGACTGAGGGGGAATCAGCCCCAGCATTTT. This gives the protein CASSQDRLRGNQPQHF.

The chain recombines TRBV7-3 with TRBJ2-2, with D unclear. The germline gives CDR1 SGHTA, CDR2 FQGTGA. The CDR3 runs 14 residues. The germline V and J ends were trimmed by 2 bases and 4 bases, with 8 bases remaining between them. The CDR3 loop reads CASSLVRSTGELFF. The CDR3 DNA reads as TGTGCCAGCAGCTTAGTCCGGTCCACCGGGGAGCTGTTTTTT.

This clonotype has at least ten counts. At one of its ends the junction is not consistent with the germline gene, which may arise from a read error. This chain uses TRBV10-3 with TRBJ1-1; D is uncertain. The CDR3 runs to 12 residues. CDR1 and CDR2 from the germline V gene are ENHRY and SYGVKD. CDR3 loop: CAIGRVKTEAFF. In DNA form, the CDR3 reads TGTGCCATCGGTAGGGTGAAGACTGAAGCTTTCTTT.

This clonotype was observed a handful of times. The chain recombines TRBV3-1 with TRBJ2-3; 7 bases are shared with TRBD2. There are 15 residues in the CDR3. V trimming: 4 bases; J trimming: 0 bases; junction bases outside the gene matches: 4. The germline CDR1 and CDR2 sequences are LGHDT and YNNKEL (reference sequence). The CDR3 DNA sequence: TGTGCCAGCAGCCCGGGGACTACTAGCACAGATACGCAGTATTTT. Translated, it gives CASSPGTTSTDTQYF.

The V and J genes are TRBV15 and TRBJ2-1; D is ambiguous. The germline CDR1 and CDR2 sequences are LNHNV and YYDKDF (reference sequence). V lost 0 bases, J lost 10 bases, and 19 bases lay in between. The CDR3 contains 16 residues. The DNA for the CDR3 is TGTGCCACCAGCAGAGATTCTGGATTTCGTATCGGGGAGCAGTTCTTC. Its translation is CATSRDSGFRIGEQFF. The whole variable domain, remainder taken from reference TRBV15 and TRBJ2-1, is DAMVIQNPRYQVTQFGKPVTLSCSQTLNHNVMYWYQQKSSQAPKLLFHYYDKDFNNEADTPDNFQSRRPNTSFCFLDIRSPGLGDTAMYLCATSRDSGFRIGEQFFGPGTRLTVL.

By share of the sample, this clonotype is medium-sized. This chain connects TRBV3-1 to TRBJ2-2, with no clear D. V was shortened by 1 base and J by 2 bases, with 5 bases between the two germline ends. This CDR3 region has 14 residues. Per germline, CDR1 LGHDT and CDR2 YNNKEL (reference sequence). CDR3 loop: CASSQGVNTGELFF. CDR3 in DNA: TGTGCCAGCAGCCAAGGAGTAAACACCGGGGAGCTGTTTTTT.